A selection of T cell receptor beta chains follows, all from one sample in a study of T cell responses to AZD1222 COVID-19 vaccine. Clones were sequenced by immunoSEQ multiplex PCR, and TCRdb holds only the in-frame ones, with some missing. The data contain about 180,000 clones, 80% to 90% of them seen just once; the ten biggest clones take up approximately 8%. The starting material was peripheral blood, obtained on day 0 of AZD1222 vaccination. These receptors came from an adult in good health. Both conserved end residues are part of each CDR3. The order of the fields is J gene, D gene, V gene, clone size, CDR3 DNA, CDR3 protein. D genes are given only for firm matches. A row's size may be missing; if present it is once, few, many or a size class.

J gene: TRBJ1-2
D gene: -
V gene: TRBV28
clone size: -
CDR3 DNA: TGTGCCAGCAGTGCTATGGGGGGGGAGACCTATGTCTATGGCTACACCTTC
CDR3 protein: CASSAMGGETYVYGYTF

J gene: TRBJ1-1
D gene: -
V gene: TRBV27
clone size: -
CDR3 DNA: TGTGCCAGCAGTTTAGGTGGTGACTGGAGAGAAGCTTTCTTT
CDR3 protein: CASSLGGDWREAFF

J gene: TRBJ2-7
D gene: -
V gene: TRBV5-1
clone size: -
CDR3 DNA: TGCGCCAGCAGCTTGGGGGGTACTGGTTCCACCTACGAGCAGTACTTC
CDR3 protein: CASSLGGTGSTYEQYF

J gene: TRBJ2-3
D gene: TRBD1
V gene: TRBV5-1
clone size: -
CDR3 DNA: TGCGCCAGCAGCTTGGGAGACAGGGACACAGATACGCAGTATTTT
CDR3 protein: CASSLGDRDTDTQYF

J gene: TRBJ1-5
D gene: -
V gene: TRBV18
clone size: -
CDR3 DNA: TGTGCCAGCTCACCATCGGCAGGGCGGGATCAGCCCCAGCATTTT
CDR3 protein: CASSPSAGRDQPQHF

J gene: TRBJ1-2
D gene: TRBD1
V gene: TRBV5-4
clone size: once
CDR3 DNA: TGTGCCAGCAGCCCGACAGGGGCGACTAACTATGGCTACACCTTC
CDR3 protein: CASSPTGATNYGYTF

J gene: TRBJ1-1
D gene: -
V gene: TRBV2
clone size: -
CDR3 DNA: TGTGCCAGCAGTGTCGCCTGGCGGAACACTGAAGCTTTCTTT
CDR3 protein: CASSVAWRNTEAFF

J gene: TRBJ2-5
D gene: TRBD2
V gene: TRBV7-2
clone size: -
CDR3 DNA: TGTGCCAGCAGCCCCTACGAGCGGGGGGGCCCAGAGACCCAGTACTTC
CDR3 protein: CASSPYERGGPETQYF

J gene: TRBJ1-6
D gene: TRBD1
V gene: TRBV7-6
clone size: -
CDR3 DNA: TGTGCCAGCAGCTTAGAGGCAGGGGGCGGGGATTACCTCCACTTT
CDR3 protein: CASSLEAGGGDYLHF

J gene: TRBJ2-7
D gene: -
V gene: TRBV6-5
clone size: -
CDR3 DNA: TGTGCCAGCAGTTACTCCAGCTCCGAGCAGTACTTC
CDR3 protein: CASSYSSSEQYF

J gene: TRBJ1-5
D gene: TRBD1
V gene: TRBV7-2
clone size: -
CDR3 DNA: TGTGCCAGCAGCTTATGGGGACAGGGACAATTGGAGCCCCAGCATTTT
CDR3 protein: CASSLWGQGQLEPQHF

J gene: TRBJ1-1
D gene: TRBD1
V gene: TRBV6-5
clone size: -
CDR3 DNA: TGTGCCAGCAGGGCTTCCCGACAGGGGGCTTGGGTAGCTTTCTTT
CDR3 protein: CASRASRQGAWVAFF

J gene: TRBJ2-7
D gene: -
V gene: TRBV5-1
clone size: -
CDR3 DNA: TGCGCCAGCAGCTTGATGGGGGACATCTACGAGCAGTACTTC
CDR3 protein: CASSLMGDIYEQYF

J gene: TRBJ2-1
D gene: TRBD1
V gene: TRBV27
clone size: -
CDR3 DNA: TGTGCCAGCAGTTTAGGTCGGGACAGGGGTGGTTATGAGCAGTTCTTC
CDR3 protein: CASSLGRDRGGYEQFF

J gene: TRBJ1-5
D gene: TRBD1
V gene: TRBV6-4
clone size: -
CDR3 DNA: TGTGCCAGCAGTGAACAGGGGGGACAGCCCCAGCATTTT
CDR3 protein: CASSEQGGQPQHF

J gene: TRBJ1-4
D gene: -
V gene: TRBV14
clone size: -
CDR3 DNA: TGTGCCAGCAGCCCCGACCTGGGGGGACGGGAAAAACTGTTTTTT
CDR3 protein: CASSPDLGGREKLFF

J gene: TRBJ2-7
D gene: TRBD1
V gene: TRBV9
clone size: -
CDR3 DNA: TGTGCCAGCAGCACCCAGGGGGAAGGCTACGAGCAGTACTTC
CDR3 protein: CASSTQGEGYEQYF

J gene: TRBJ1-3
D gene: -
V gene: TRBV16
clone size: -
CDR3 DNA: TGTGCCAGCAGCCAATTGGAGAGCTCTGGAAACACCATATATTTT
CDR3 protein: CASSQLESSGNTIYF

J gene: TRBJ2-7
D gene: TRBD2
V gene: TRBV4-1
clone size: -
CDR3 DNA: TGCGCCAGCAGCCAAGATTTTGGGGGGGGGAATACCTACGAGCAGTACTTC
CDR3 protein: CASSQDFGGGNTYEQYF

J gene: TRBJ1-4
D gene: -
V gene: TRBV2
clone size: -
CDR3 DNA: TGTGCCAGCAGTGAGGGTCAGGTCACCAATGAAAAACTGTTTTTT
CDR3 protein: CASSEGQVTNEKLFF

J gene: TRBJ2-1
D gene: -
V gene: TRBV7-9
clone size: -
CDR3 DNA: TGTGCCAGCAGCGCACTGGATGGAGGGGTGAACAATGAGCAGTTCTTC
CDR3 protein: CASSALDGGVNNEQFF

J gene: TRBJ1-2
D gene: TRBD1
V gene: TRBV4-1
clone size: -
CDR3 DNA: TGCGCCAGCAGCCAAGATTCAGCGACAGGGTATGGCTACACCTTC
CDR3 protein: CASSQDSATGYGYTF

J gene: TRBJ1-4
D gene: -
V gene: TRBV12-3/TRBV12-4
clone size: -
CDR3 DNA: TGTGCCAGCAGTAAGTGGAAAGGGAGGAAACTGTTTTTT
CDR3 protein: CASSKWKGRKLFF

J gene: TRBJ2-7
D gene: -
V gene: TRBV30
clone size: -
CDR3 DNA: TGTGCCTGGAGTAACCCGACATCGCGGGAGCAGTACTTC
CDR3 protein: CAWSNPTSREQYF

J gene: TRBJ2-7
D gene: -
V gene: TRBV29-1
clone size: -
CDR3 DNA: TGCAGCGGGTCCTCAGGGAATCGCTACGAGCAGTACTTC
CDR3 protein: CSGSSGNRYEQYF